This T cell receptor beta chain was observed in a study of T cells after yellow fever vaccination (dated by TCRdb to about 2019). For the study in its entirety: Libraries from fractions with low cell numbers were prepared with the SMART-Seq v4 Ultra Low Input RNA kit. To follow T-cell clones before and after primary and booster YFV17D yellow fever vaccination, bulk TCR alpha and beta repertoires were sequenced over time. Two healthy male donors made up the cohort, one aged 18 to 30 years and the other aged 30 to 39 years. Blood samples were taken at several timepoints before and after primary and secondary immunization, and bulk PBMC replicates and cell subsets were isolated.

Points the paper makes about the study in general: Because abundant contaminating clonotypes from the bulk population could be contained in FACS-sorted repertoires, computational filtering was required. After the booster, most clones that had expanded after primary vaccination were detected again (around 96% of CD4 and about 88% of CD8), suggesting broad maintenance of memory. A small fraction of clonotypes appeared in both the CD4 and CD8 compartments, likely as a result of convergent recombination. The study included only a couple of donors, which limits how far the findings can be generalized. Compared with the primary T-cell response, the secondary T-cell response was faster but weaker, reaching its peak on day 5 rather than on day 15.

TCR cDNA was synthesized by 5'RACE template switching, through which a universal primer site and unique molecular identifiers were introduced. Priming of cDNA synthesis was performed from both the TCR alpha and TCR beta constant segments. Two PCR steps were used to amplify libraries, with sample barcodes and sequencing adapters being added in the second step. Libraries were sequenced on Illumina HiSeq 2500 (2x100 bp) or NovaSeq (2x150 bp). The authors' analysis ran thus. Demultiplexing of reads and collapsing into UMI consensus sequences were performed with MIGEC, and V(D)J alignment was carried out with MiXCR. Using edgeR on replicate PBMC samples, clonotypes were called vaccine-responding if FDR was below 0.01 and the log2 fold change was above 5 up to day 15. Each bulk clonotype was labeled CD4 or CD8 based on which sequenced repertoire, CD4 or CD8, contained the clonotype at higher abundance. TCRdb trimmed the raw reads at Q25, called clones with MiXCR and kept productive beta chains. Each CDR3 protein appears once, grouped with its most common genes and DNA. The V and J calls were determined by TCRdb, not by the authors. The sample profile shows under 300,000 distinct CDR3 sequences; about 7% of them were found once. The ten largest clonotypes hold about 0.9% of the sample.

In the paper's terms, the treatment or condition label means: live attenuated yellow fever vaccine strain. PBMCs were isolated from peripheral blood using a standard Ficoll-Paque protocol. CD4 and CD8 T-cell fractions were isolated with Dynabeads CD4 and CD8 positive selection kits. TriZol was used to extract RNA from bulk PBMCs, from CD4 and CD8 fractions, and from dextramer-positive and dextramer-negative fractions. At least ten counts were recorded for this clonotype. Its antigen is still unknown. The input lacks base qualities; no much larger clone sits a single base away. This sample comprised CD4+ T cells sorted from PBMCs, obtained 15 days after the yellow fever booster vaccination. This clonotype was sampled from a man aged 25 to 45 who received the YFV17D yellow fever vaccine.

The DNA sequence is TGCGCCAGCAGCTTGGCCGGAGAGGATACGCAGTATTTT. Protein translation: CASSLAGEDTQYF. The receptor chain draws on TRBV5-1 and TRBJ2-3, with no confidently assigned D gene. From the cysteine up to the phenylalanine, the CDR3 has a length of 13 residues. The read is trimmed to its CDR3 DNA, 39 bases read in frame from base 1. The trim is 0 bases for V and 6 bases for J, with a gap of 8 bases between the germline ends. Based on the germline V gene, the CDR1 and CDR2 sequences are SGHRS and YFSETQ.